This T cell receptor (beta chain) was retrieved from a study of OX40 agonist ivuxolimab in advanced cancers. The germline CDR1 and CDR2 sequences are SGHDN and FVKESK. The V end lost 4 bases, the J end lost 5 bases, and 12 bases lay between the germline ends. The CDR3 spans 14 residues. The assay was immunoSEQ multiplex PCR, and TCRdb's table has in-frame clones only and misses some. The sample includes about 94,000 clones, 94% seen only once; the top ten take more than 0.15%. The receptor was isolated from an adult with an advanced solid tumor such as melanoma, head and neck, liver or kidney cancer. The chain joins TRBV14 to TRBJ2-1; D uncertain. The specimen comprised CD4+ or CD8+ T cells sorted from blood, sampled in a trial of the OX40 agonist ivuxolimab. The CDR3 loop reads CASSLYNPNNEQFF. CDR3 in DNA: TGTGCCAGCAGCCTATATAACCCGAACAATGAGCAGTTCTTC.